Each of the 13 T cell receptor beta chains below was sequenced from the same sample in a study of control samples from healthy donors and cancer patients. Assay: immunoSEQ multiplex PCR; the TCRdb copy retains only in-frame clones and omits some. In the table there are 120,000 or so clones, approximately 90% of which are singletons. The sample was blood. The origin of the receptors is a man aged 18 to 35 in good health.

V usage is TRBV9 and J usage is TRBJ2-1; D remains ambiguous. Trimming removed 0 bases from V and 5 bases from J, with 9 bases in between. The CDR3 contains 14 residues. CDR1 is SGDLS and CDR2 is YYNGEE in the germline V gene. CDR3 sequence (DNA): TGTGCCAGCAGCGTAGCCATCGCAGACAATGAGCAGTTCTTC. It encodes CASSVAIADNEQFF.

The V and J genes are TRBV6-5 and TRBJ1-5; 8 bases fit TRBD1. This CDR3 has 15 residues. Trimming cost V 6 bases and J 5 bases; bases outside gene matches: 9. The germline CDR1 and CDR2 sequences are MNHEY and SVGAGI. CDR3 nucleotides: TGTGCCAGCAGCAGGGGGCTGACGCCGGATCAGCCCCAGCATTTT. Residues: CASSRGLTPDQPQHF.

The chain joins TRBV6-5 to TRBJ1-2; 8 nucleotides match TRBD1. Germline trimming cut 0 bases from V and 10 bases from J; bases unmatched to any gene: 10. CDR3 length: 15 amino acids. Germline loops: CDR1 MNHEY, CDR2 SVGAGI. In nucleotides, the CDR3 is TGTGCCAGCAGTTACTCGTTTGGACAGGGCCGTTCCTACACCTTC. Protein sequence: CASSYSFGQGRSYTF.

The J gene is TRBJ1-5, the V gene TRBV18; D is possibly TRBD1 (6 bases). Germline V gives CDR1 KGHSH, CDR2 LQKENI. V lost 3 bases to trimming and J lost 7 bases, with 13 bases between them. The CDR3 contains 14 residues. CDR3 DNA sequence: TGTGCCAGCTCACCGAGCAGGGGAAAGCAGCCCCAGCATTTT. The encoded protein is CASSPSRGKQPQHF.

This chain joins TRBV5-1 and TRBJ2-7; D unclear. This CDR3 region has 14 residues. Germline CDR1 is SGHRS and CDR2 is YFSETQ. The V end was cut by 4 bases, the J end by 2 bases, with 13 bases between. CDR3 in amino acids: CASSRRRGPYEQYF. Here the CDR3 DNA reads TGCGCCAGCAGCCGGCGGCGCGGTCCCTACGAGCAGTACTTC.

The rearrangement joins TRBV30 to TRBJ1-1; unclear D gene. This CDR3 region has 14 residues. The germline V gene encodes CDR1 GTSNPN and CDR2 SVGIG (reference sequence). Trimming left V 0 bases short and J 0 bases short, with 8 bases between. The CDR3 region has the DNA TGTGCCTGGAGTGTGGGCCTCATGAACACTGAAGCTTTCTTT. This sequence encodes CAWSVGLMNTEAFF. Based on the CDR3 plus reference TRBV30 and TRBJ1-1, the full variable domain is SQTIHQWPATLVQPVGSPLSLECTVEGTSNPNLYWYRQAAGRGLQLLFYSVGIGQISSEVPQNLSASRPQDRQFILSSKKLLLSDSGFYLCAWSVGLMNTEAFFGQGTRLTVV.

The chain is built from TRBV27 and TRBJ2-7; perhaps TRBD2 as D (5 bases). Trimming stripped 6 bases from V and 0 bases from J, with 15 bases between. The CDR3 has 15 amino acids. The germline gives CDR1 MNHEY, CDR2 SMNVEV (reference sequence). The CDR3 bases are TGTGCCAGCAGGGTTACGGGGTACAGCTCCTACGAGCAGTACTTC. Its translation: CASRVTGYSSYEQYF.

This chain links TRBV11-2 with TRBJ1-2; D is unclear. The germline V gene encodes CDR1 SGHAT and CDR2 FQNNGV. Trimming shortened V by 5 bases and J by 7 bases, and 20 bases separated the two germline ends. There are 15 residues in the CDR3. CDR3 DNA: TGTGCCAGCAGCCCCATGATGGGAGGAGCGACTGGCTACACCTTC. Translated: CASSPMMGGATGYTF.

The chain is built from TRBV14 and TRBJ2-2; D may match TRBD1 or TRBD2 (5 bases each). The V gene's germline CDR1 is SGHDN and CDR2 FVKESK. There are 16 residues in the CDR3. Trimming stripped 4 bases from V and 4 bases from J, with 16 bases between. The chain's CDR3 is CASSLYPGRTTGELFF. The DNA of the CDR3 is TGTGCCAGCAGCCTTTACCCGGGACGAACCACCGGGGAGCTGTTTTTT. The full variable domain, in which reference TRBV14 and TRBJ2-2 provide the parts outside the CDR3, is EAGVTQFPSHSVIEKGQTVTLRCDPISGHDNLYWYRRVMGKEIKFLLHFVKESKQDESGMPNNRFLAERTGGTYSTLKVQPAELEDSGVYFCASSLYPGRTTGELFFGEGSRLTVL.

The chain links TRBV5-6 to TRBJ2-7; D might be TRBD1 (5 bases). The CDR3 totals 14 residues. Trimming left V 1 base short and J 3 bases short, with 11 bases between. Germline CDR1 SGHDT, CDR2 YYEEEE. CDR3 DNA: TGTGCCAGCAGCTTGTCGCAGGGTGGCTACGAGCAGTACTTC. It yields the protein CASSLSQGGYEQYF.

The genes are TRBV27 and TRBJ2-7; no reliable D call. The V end lost 7 bases, the J end lost 3 bases, and 16 bases lay between the germline ends. Per the germline V gene, CDR1 is MNHEY and CDR2 is SMNVEV (reference sequence). CDR3 length equals 14 residues. The CDR3 bases are TGTGCCAGCATCTCGTGGGCAGGCGACTACGAGCAGTACTTC. Its translation is CASISWAGDYEQYF.

The chain recombines TRBV6-5 with TRBJ1-2; D possibly corresponds to TRBD1 (5 bases). The V end was cut by 4 bases, the J end by 2 bases, with 11 bases between. This CDR3 region has 14 residues. CDR1 and CDR2 from the germline V gene are MNHEY and SVGAGI. The DNA for the CDR3 is TGTGCCAGCAGTTTTGCAGGGAAAAACTATGGCTACACCTTC. Encoded protein: CASSFAGKNYGYTF.

The chain couples TRBV5-1 to TRBJ2-5; unclear D gene. Germline CDR1 is SGHRS and CDR2 is YFSETQ. V was shortened by 0 bases and J by 5 bases, with 14 bases between the two germline ends. CDR3 length equals 15 residues. The CDR3 nucleotides read TGCGCCAGCAGCTTGGCCCAATATCGAAAGGAGACCCAGTACTTC. It yields the protein CASSLAQYRKETQYF.